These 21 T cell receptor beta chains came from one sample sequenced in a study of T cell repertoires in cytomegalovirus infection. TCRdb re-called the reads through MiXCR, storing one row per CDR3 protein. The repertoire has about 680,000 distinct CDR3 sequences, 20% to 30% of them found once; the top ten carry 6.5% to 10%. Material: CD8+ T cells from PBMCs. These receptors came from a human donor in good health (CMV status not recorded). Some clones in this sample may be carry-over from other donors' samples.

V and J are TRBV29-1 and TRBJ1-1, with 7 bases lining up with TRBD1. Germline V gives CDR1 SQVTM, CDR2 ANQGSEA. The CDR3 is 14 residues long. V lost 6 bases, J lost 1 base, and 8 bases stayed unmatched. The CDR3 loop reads CSVVDGQENTEAFF. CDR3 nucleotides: TGCAGCGTCGTGGACGGACAGGAGAACACTGAAGCTTTCTTT.

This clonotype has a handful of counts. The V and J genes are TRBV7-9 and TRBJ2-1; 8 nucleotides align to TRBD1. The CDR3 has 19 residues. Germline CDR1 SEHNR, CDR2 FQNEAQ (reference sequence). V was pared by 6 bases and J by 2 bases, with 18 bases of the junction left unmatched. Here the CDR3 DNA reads TGTGCCAGCAGTTCCCAAACGACAGGGGTAAGTTCCCCCTACAATGAGCAGTTCTTC. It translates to CASSSQTTGVSSPYNEQFF.

The CDR3 bases are TGTGCCAGCAGTTTGGAACTAGCGGGGATAGAGACCCAGTACTTC. Translated, it gives CASSLELAGIETQYF. This chain connects TRBV28 to TRBJ2-5; 10 bases match TRBD2. The CDR3 totals 15 residues. From germline, CDR1 is MDHEN and CDR2 SYDVKM. V dropped 3 bases and J dropped 4; count of bases not matched to a gene: 5.

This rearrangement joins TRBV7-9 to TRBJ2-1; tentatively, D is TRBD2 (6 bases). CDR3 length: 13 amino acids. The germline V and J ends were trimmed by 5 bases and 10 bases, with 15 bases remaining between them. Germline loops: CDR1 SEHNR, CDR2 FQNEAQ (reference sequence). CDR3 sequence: CASSAVLAMEQFF. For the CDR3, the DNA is TGTGCCAGCAGCGCCGTACTAGCAATGGAGCAGTTCTTC.

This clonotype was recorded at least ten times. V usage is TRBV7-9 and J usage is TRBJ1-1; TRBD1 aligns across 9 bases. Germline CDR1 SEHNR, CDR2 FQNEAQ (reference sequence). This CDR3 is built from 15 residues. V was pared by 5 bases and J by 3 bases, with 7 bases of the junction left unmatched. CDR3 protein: CASSPGQGLDTEAFF. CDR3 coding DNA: TGTGCCAGCAGCCCCGGACAGGGGTTGGACACTGAAGCTTTCTTT.

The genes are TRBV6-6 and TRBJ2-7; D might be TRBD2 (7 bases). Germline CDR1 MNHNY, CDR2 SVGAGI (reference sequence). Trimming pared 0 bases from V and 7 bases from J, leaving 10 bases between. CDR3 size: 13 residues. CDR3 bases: TGTGCCAGCAGTTACTCCGGGGGGCGTGAGCAGTACGTC. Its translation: CASSYSGGREQYV.

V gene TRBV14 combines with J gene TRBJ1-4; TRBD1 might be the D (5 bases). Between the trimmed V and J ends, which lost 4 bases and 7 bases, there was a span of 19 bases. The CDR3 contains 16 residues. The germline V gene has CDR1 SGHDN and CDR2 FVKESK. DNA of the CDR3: TGTGCCAGCAGCCCAGCCGGGACCGCCGATTTTGAAAAACTGTTTTTT. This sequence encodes CASSPAGTADFEKLFF.

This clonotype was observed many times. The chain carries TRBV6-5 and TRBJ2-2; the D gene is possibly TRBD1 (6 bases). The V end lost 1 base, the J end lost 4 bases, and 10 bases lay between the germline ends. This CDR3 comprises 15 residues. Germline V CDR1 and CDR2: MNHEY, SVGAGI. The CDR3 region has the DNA TGTGCCAGCAGTTACTATACAGGGTTCACCGGGGAGCTGTTTTTT. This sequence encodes CASSYYTGFTGELFF.

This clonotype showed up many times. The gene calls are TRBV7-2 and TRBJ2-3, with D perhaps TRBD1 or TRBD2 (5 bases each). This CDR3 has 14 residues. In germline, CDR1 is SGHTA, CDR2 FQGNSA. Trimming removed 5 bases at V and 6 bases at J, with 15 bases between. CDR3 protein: CASSPGTEGDTQYF. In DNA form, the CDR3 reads TGTGCCAGCAGCCCTGGGACCGAGGGTGATACGCAGTATTTT.

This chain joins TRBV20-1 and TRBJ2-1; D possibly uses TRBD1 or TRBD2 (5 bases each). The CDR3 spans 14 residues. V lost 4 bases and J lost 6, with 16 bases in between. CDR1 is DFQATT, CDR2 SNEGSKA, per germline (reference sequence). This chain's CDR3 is CSAIEGRWVNEQFF. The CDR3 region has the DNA TGCAGTGCTATAGAGGGACGGTGGGTCAATGAGCAGTTCTTC.

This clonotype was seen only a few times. Here the CDR3 reads CSAEGDRQYVGAFF. DNA of the CDR3: TGCAGTGCTGAAGGGGACAGGCAATACGTGGGGGCTTTCTTT. The V call is TRBV20-1, the J call TRBJ1-1, with 8 bases fitting TRBD1. Germline CDR1 DFQATT, CDR2 SNEGSKA (reference sequence). This CDR3 is built from 14 residues. V shed 5 bases, J shed 11 bases, and the junction held 16 bases outside the gene matches.

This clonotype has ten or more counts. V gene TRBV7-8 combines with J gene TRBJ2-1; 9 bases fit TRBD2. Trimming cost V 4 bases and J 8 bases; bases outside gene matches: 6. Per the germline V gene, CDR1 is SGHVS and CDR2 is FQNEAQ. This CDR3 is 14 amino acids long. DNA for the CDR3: TGTGCCAGCAGCTCCCTAGCGGGGTGGGATGAGCAGTTCTTC. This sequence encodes CASSSLAGWDEQFF.

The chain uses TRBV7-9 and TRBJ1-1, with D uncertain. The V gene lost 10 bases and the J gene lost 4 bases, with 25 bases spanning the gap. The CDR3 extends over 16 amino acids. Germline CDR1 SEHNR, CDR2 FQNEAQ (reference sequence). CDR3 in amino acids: CANRSVRTSRGTEAFF. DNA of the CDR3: TGTGCCAACAGATCTGTTAGGACTTCGCGGGGCACTGAAGCTTTCTTT.

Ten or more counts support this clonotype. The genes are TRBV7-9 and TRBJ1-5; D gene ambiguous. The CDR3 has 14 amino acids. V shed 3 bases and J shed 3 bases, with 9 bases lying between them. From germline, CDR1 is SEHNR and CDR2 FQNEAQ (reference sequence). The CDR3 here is CASSFPGTNQPQHF. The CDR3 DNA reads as TGTGCCAGCAGCTTCCCAGGAACCAATCAGCCCCAGCATTTT.

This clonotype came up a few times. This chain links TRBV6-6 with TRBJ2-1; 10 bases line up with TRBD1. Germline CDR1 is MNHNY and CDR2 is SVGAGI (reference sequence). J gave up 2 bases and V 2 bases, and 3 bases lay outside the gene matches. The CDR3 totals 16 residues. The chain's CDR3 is CASSYTGQGAYNEQFF. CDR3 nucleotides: TGTGCCAGCAGTTACACCGGACAGGGGGCCTACAATGAGCAGTTCTTC.

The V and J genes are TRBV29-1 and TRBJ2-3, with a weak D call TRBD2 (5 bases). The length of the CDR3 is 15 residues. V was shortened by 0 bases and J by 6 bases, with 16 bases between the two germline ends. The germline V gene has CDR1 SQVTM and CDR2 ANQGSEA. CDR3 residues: CSVEEGSTQRDTQYF. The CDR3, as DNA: TGCAGCGTTGAAGAAGGGAGTACTCAGCGTGATACGCAGTATTTT.

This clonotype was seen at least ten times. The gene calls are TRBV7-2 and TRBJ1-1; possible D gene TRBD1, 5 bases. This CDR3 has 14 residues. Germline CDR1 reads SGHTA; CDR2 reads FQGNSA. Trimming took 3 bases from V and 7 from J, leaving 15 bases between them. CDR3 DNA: TGTGCCAGCAGCTTTGGGCCCGGGGCGATTGAAGCTTTCTTT. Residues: CASSFGPGAIEAFF.

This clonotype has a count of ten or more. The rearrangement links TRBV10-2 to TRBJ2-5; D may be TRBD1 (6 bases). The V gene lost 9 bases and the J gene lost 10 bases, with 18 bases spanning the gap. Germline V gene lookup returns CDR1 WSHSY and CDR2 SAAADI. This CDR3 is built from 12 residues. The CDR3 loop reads CASGHPRQVQYF. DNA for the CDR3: TGCGCCAGTGGACATCCCCGACAGGTCCAGTACTTC.

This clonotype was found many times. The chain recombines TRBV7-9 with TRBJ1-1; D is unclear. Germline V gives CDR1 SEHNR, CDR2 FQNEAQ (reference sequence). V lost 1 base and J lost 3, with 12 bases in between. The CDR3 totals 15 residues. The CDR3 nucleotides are TGTGCCAGCAGCTTAGGTGAACGGCGGGACACTGAAGCTTTCTTT. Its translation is CASSLGERRDTEAFF.

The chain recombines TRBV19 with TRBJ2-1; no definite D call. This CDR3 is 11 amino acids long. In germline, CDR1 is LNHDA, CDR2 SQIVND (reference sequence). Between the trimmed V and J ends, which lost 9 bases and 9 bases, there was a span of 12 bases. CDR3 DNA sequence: TGTGCCAGCCATTTAGGCCGTGAGCAGTTCTTC. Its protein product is CASHLGREQFF. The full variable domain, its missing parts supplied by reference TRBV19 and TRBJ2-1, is DGGITQSPKYLFRKEGQNVTLSCEQNLNHDAMYWYRQDPGQGLRLIYYSQIVNDFQKGDIAEGYSVSREKKESFPLTVTSAQKNPTAFYLCASHLGREQFFGPGTRLTVL.

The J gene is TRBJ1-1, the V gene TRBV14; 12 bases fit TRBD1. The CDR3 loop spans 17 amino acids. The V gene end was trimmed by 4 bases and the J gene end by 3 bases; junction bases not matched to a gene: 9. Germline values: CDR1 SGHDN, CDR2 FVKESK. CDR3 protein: CASSPRGTGGADTEAFF. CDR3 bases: TGTGCCAGCAGCCCTAGGGGGACAGGGGGCGCAGACACTGAAGCTTTCTTT.